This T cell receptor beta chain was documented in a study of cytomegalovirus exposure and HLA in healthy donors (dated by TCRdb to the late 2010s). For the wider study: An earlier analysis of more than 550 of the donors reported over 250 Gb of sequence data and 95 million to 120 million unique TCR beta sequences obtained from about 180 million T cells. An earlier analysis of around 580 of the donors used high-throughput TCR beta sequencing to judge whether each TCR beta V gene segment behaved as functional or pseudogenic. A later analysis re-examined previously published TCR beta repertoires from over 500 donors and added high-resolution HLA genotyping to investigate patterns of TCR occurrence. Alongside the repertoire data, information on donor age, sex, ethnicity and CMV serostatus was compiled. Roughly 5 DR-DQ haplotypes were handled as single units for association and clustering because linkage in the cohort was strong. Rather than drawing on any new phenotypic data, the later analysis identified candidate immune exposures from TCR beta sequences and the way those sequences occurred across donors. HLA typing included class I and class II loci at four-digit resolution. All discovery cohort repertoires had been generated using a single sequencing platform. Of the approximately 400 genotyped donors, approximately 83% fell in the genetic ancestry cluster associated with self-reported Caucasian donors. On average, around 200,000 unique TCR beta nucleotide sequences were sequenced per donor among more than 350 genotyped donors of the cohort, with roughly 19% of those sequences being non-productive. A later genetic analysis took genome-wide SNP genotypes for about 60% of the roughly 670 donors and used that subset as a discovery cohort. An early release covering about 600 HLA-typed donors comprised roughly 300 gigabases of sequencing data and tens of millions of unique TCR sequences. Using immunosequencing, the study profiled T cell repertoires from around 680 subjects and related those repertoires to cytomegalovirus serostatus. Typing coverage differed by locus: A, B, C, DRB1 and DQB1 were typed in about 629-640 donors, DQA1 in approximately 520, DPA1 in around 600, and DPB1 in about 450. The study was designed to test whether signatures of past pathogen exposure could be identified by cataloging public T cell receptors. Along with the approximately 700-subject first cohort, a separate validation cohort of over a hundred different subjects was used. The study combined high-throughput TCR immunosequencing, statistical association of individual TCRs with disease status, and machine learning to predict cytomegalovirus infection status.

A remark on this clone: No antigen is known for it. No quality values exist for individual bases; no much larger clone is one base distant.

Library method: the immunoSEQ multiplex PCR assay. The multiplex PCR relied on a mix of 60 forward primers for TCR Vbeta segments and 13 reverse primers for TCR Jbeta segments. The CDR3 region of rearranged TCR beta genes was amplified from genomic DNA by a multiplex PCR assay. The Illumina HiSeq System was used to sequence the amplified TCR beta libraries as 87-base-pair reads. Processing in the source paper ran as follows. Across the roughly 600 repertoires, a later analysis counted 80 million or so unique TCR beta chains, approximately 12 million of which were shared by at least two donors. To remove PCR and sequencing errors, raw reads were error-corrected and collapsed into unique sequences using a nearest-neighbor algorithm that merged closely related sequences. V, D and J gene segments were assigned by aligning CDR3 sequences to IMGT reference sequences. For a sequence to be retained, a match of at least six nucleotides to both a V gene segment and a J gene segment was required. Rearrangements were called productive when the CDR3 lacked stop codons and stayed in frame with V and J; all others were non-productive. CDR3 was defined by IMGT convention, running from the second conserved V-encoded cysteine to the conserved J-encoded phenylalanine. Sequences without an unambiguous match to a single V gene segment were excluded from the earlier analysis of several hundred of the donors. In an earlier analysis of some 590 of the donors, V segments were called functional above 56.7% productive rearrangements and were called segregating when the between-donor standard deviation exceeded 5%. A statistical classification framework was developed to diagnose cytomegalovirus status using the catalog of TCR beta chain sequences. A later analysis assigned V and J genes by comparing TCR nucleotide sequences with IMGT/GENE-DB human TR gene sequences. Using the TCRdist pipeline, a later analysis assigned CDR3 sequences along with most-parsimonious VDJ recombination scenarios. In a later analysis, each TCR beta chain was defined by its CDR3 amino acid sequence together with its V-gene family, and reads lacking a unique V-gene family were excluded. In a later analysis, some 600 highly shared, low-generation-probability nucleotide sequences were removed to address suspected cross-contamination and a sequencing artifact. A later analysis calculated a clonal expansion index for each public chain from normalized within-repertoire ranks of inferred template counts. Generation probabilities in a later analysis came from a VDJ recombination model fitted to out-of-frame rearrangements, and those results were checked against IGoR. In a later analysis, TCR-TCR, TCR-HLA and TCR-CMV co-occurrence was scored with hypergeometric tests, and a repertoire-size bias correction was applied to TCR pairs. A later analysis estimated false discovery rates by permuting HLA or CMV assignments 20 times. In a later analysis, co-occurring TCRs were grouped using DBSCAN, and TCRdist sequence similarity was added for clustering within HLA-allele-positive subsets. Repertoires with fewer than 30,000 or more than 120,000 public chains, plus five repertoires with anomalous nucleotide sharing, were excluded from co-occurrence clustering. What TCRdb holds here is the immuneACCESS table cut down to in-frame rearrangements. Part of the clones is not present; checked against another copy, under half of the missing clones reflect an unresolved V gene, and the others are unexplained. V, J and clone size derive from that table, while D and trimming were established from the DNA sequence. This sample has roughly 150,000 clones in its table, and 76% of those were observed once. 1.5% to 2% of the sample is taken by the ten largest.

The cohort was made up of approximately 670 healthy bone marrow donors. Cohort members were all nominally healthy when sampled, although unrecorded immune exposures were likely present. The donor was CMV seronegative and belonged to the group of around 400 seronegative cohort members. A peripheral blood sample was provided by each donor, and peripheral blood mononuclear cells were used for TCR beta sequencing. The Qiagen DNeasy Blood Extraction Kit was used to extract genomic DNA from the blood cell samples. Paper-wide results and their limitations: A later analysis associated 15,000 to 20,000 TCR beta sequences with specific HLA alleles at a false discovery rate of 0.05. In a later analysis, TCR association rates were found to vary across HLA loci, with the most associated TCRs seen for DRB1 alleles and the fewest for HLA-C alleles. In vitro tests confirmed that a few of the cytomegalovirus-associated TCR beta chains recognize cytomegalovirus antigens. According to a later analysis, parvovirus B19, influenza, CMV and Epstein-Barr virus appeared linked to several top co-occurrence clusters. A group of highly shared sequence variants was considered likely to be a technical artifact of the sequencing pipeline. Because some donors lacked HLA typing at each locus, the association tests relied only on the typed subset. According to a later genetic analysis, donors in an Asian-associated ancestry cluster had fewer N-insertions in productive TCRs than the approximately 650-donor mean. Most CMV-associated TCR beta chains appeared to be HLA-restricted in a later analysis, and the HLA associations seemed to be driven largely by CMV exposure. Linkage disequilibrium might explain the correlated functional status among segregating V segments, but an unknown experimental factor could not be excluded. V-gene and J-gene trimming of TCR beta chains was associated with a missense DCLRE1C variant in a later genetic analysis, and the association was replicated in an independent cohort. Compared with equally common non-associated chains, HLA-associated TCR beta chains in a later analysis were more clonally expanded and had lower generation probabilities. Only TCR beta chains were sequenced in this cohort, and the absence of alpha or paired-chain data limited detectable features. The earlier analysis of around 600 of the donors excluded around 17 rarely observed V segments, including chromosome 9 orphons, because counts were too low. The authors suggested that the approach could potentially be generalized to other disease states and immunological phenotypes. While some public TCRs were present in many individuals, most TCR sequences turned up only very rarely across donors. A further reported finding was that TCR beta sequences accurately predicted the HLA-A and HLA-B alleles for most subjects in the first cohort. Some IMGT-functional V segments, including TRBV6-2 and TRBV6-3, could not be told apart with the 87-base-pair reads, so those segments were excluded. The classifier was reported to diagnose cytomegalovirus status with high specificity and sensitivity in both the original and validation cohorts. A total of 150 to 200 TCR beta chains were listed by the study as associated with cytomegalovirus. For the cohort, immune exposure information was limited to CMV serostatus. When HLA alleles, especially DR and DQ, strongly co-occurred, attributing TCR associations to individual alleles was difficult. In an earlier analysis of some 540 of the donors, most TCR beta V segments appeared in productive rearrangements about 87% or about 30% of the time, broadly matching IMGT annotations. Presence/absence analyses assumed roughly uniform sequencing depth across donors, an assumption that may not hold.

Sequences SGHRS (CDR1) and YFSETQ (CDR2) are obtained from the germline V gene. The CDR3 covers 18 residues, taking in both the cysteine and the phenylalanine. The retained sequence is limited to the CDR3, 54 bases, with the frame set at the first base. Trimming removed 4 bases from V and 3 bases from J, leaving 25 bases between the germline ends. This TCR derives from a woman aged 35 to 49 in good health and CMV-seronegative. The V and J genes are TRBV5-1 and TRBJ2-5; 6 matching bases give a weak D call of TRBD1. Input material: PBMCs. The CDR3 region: CASSPRGFGGGVEETQYF. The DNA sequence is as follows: TGCGCCAGCAGCCCACGGGGCTTTGGGGGCGGAGTGGAAGAGACCCAGTACTTC.